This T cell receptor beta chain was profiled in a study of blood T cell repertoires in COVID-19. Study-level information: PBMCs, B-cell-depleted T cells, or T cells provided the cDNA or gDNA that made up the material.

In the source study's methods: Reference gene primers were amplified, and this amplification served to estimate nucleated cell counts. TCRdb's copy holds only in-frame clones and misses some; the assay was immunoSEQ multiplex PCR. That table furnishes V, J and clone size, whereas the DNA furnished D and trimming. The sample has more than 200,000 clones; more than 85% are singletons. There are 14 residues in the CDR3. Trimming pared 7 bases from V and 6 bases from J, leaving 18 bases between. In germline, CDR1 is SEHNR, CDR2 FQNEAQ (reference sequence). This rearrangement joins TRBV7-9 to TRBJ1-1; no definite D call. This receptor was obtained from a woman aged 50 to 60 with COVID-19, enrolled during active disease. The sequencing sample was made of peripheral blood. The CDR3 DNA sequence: TGTGCCAGCACCCCGGGTGGAGAGAGCCCTGAAGCTTTCTTT. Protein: CASTPGGESPEAFF.